These 3 T cell receptor beta chains were sequenced from one sample in a study of graft-versus-host responses after intestinal transplantation. The protocol was immunoSEQ multiplex PCR, while the TCRdb copy is restricted to in-frame clones and leaves out a portion. The sample records 12,000 to 15,000 clones, almost 30% being singletons. Here the sequenced sample was alloreactive CD4+ T cells from a mixed lymphocyte reaction culture, taken before intestinal transplant. The sample's subset: CFSE-low proliferating T cells sorted from approximately 6-day pre-transplant mixed lymphocyte reaction (GvH or HvG direction). The receptors come from a human patient who received an intestinal transplant.

This chain uses TRBV7-2 with TRBJ1-2; possible D gene TRBD1, 5 bases. The CDR3 loop spans 15 amino acids. Germline V lookup: CDR1 SGHTA, CDR2 FQGNSA. Trimming cost V 5 bases and J 5 bases, with 18 bases left between them. The CDR3 DNA reads as TGTGCCAGCAGCCCGCGGCGGCAGGGCGGGTATGGCTACACCTTC. It specifies CASSPRRQGGYGYTF.

V and J are TRBV5-4 and TRBJ2-5, with D unclear. This CDR3 spans 13 amino acids. CDR1 is SGHNT, CDR2 YYREEE, per germline (reference sequence). V lost 2 bases and J 1 base, leaving 6 bases between the germline ends. The CDR3 is CASSFPTQETQYF. CDR3 sequence (DNA): TGTGCCAGCAGCTTTCCCACCCAAGAGACCCAGTACTTC.

The rearrangement joins TRBV4-2 to TRBJ1-1; D gene uncertain. V dropped 1 base and J dropped 1 base, with 7 bases sitting between them. Germline V gene lookup returns CDR1 LGHNA and CDR2 YNFKEQ. The CDR3 contains 14 residues. In DNA form, the CDR3 reads TGTGCCAGCAGCCAAGTTACTCCGAACACTGAAGCTTTCTTT. It is translated as CASSQVTPNTEAFF.